The 10 T cell receptor beta chains below all came from one sample that was sequenced in a study of identical twins. TCRdb reanalysed the 5' RACE reads using MiXCR and keeps one entry per CDR3 protein. The table lists 350,000 to 500,000 distinct CDR3 sequences, under 20% of them singletons, with around 10% in the top ten. Sequences were obtained from naive T cells sorted from blood. These receptors all stem from a man in his forties or fifties in good health.

V and J are TRBV20-1 and TRBJ1-1; the D gene is possibly TRBD1 (6 bases). This CDR3 contains 12 residues. Germline V lookup: CDR1 DFQATT, CDR2 SNEGSKA (reference sequence). The V gene lost 5 bases and the J gene lost 7 bases, with 14 bases spanning the gap. The DNA for the CDR3 is TGCAGTGCTGGGCGACAGGTTGGTGAAGCTTTCTTT. This codes for CSAGRQVGEAFF.

Here the CDR3 reads CARTVPLGTDTQYF. CDR3 in DNA: TGTGCCAGGACCGTCCCTCTTGGCACAGATACGCAGTATTTT. The chain is built from TRBV2 and TRBJ2-3; no clear D gene. The ends were cut back, 9 bases at V and 1 base at J, with 14 bases in the middle. The germline CDR1 and CDR2 sequences are SNHLY and FYNNEI. The length of the CDR3 is 14 residues. Full variable domain (rest looked up from reference TRBV2 and TRBJ2-3): EPEVTQTPSHQVTQMGQEVILRCVPISNHLYFYWYRQILGQKVEFLVSFYNNEISEKSEIFDDQFSVERPDGSNFTLKIRSTKLEDSAMYFCARTVPLGTDTQYFGPGTRLTVL.

This clonotype was counted a few times. This chain uses TRBV12-3 or TRBV12-4 with TRBJ1-2; no clear D gene. The CDR3 runs 12 residues. V lost 3 bases and J 6 bases, leaving 8 bases between the germline ends. DNA for the CDR3: TGTGCCAGCAGTTTTTGGGATGATGGCTACACCTTC. Amino acid sequence: CASSFWDDGYTF.

The J gene is TRBJ2-2, the V gene TRBV27, with TRBD1 matching 7 bases. With V trimmed by 2 bases and J by 4 bases, 10 bases remained unmatched. This CDR3 spans 17 amino acids. The germline V gene encodes CDR1 MNHEY and CDR2 SMNVEV (reference sequence). The CDR3 loop reads CASSLIGGRGITGELFF. CDR3 sequence (DNA): TGTGCCAGCAGTTTAATTGGGGGCAGGGGGATCACCGGGGAGCTGTTTTTT.

This clonotype has a handful of counts. The CDR3 DNA sequence: TGCAGTGCTAGACCGGATCGTCTCTTATCCTACGAGCAGTACTTC. Its translation: CSARPDRLLSYEQYF. The chain is built from TRBV20-1 and TRBJ2-7; D uncertain. Trimming took 2 bases from V and 1 from J, leaving 15 bases between them. CDR3 size: 15 residues. The V gene's germline CDR1 is DFQATT and CDR2 SNEGSKA (reference sequence).

This clonotype came up a few times. The V and J genes are TRBV12-3 or TRBV12-4 and TRBJ2-7; 9 bases match TRBD1. V was pared by 4 bases and J by 5 bases, with 6 bases of the junction left unmatched. CDR3 length equals 14 residues. The CDR3 region is CASSSSDRGNEQYF. CDR3 DNA sequence: TGTGCCAGCAGTTCCTCGGACAGGGGCAACGAGCAGTACTTC.

The CDR3 nucleotides are TGCGCCAGCAGCTTGGCACTAGCGGGGGGCCAGAGCCAAGAGACCCAGTACTTC. Its protein product is CASSLALAGGQSQETQYF. The genes are TRBV5-1 and TRBJ2-5, with TRBD2 identical over 12 bases. The J segment lost 1 base and the V segment lost 0 bases, leaving 7 bases of the junction unmatched. CDR1 is SGHRS and CDR2 is YFSETQ in the germline V gene. The CDR3 is 18 amino acids.

This clonotype appeared a few times. The V gene is TRBV20-1, the J gene TRBJ1-5; 7 bases match TRBD1. With V trimmed by 5 bases and J by 0 bases, 7 bases remained unmatched. The CDR3 is 15 residues long. Germline CDR1 reads DFQATT; CDR2 reads SNEGSKA (reference sequence). The CDR3 loop reads CSAGGQMYSNQPQHF. The CDR3 DNA sequence: TGCAGTGCTGGGGGACAGATGTATAGCAATCAGCCCCAGCATTTT.

The V and J genes are TRBV16 and TRBJ1-1, with D unclear. The CDR3 contains 13 residues. Germline V lookup: CDR1 KGHSY, CDR2 FQNENV. Trimming removed 1 base at V and 3 bases at J, with 6 bases between. The CDR3 DNA sequence: TGTGCCAGCAGCCAATTAATACACACTGAAGCTTTCTTT. It yields the protein CASSQLIHTEAFF.

This clonotype was found many times. The V gene is TRBV5-1, the J gene TRBJ2-5, with 7 bases matching TRBD2. The CDR3 is 13 amino acids. CDR1 and CDR2 (germline): SGHRS, YFSETQ. Trimming cost V 2 bases and J 4 bases; bases outside gene matches: 2. The CDR3 DNA sequence: TGCGCCAGCAGCTTAGCGGGACGAGAGACCCAGTACTTC. Amino acid sequence: CASSLAGRETQYF.